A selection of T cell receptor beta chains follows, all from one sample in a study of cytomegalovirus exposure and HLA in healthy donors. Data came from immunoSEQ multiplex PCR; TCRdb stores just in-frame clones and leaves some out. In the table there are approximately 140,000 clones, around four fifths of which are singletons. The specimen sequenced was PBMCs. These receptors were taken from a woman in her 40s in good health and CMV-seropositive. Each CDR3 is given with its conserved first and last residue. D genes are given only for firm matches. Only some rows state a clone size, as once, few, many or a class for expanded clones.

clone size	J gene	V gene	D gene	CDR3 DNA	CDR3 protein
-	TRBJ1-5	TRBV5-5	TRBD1	TGTGCCAGCAGCTATTACCCGGGACAGGGTCAGCCCCAGCATTTT	CASSYYPGQGQPQHF
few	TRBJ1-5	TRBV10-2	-	TGCGCCAGCAGTGAGACAATTTCACAGCCCCAGCATTTT	CASSETISQPQHF
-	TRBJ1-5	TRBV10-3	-	TGTGCCACCACACCAGGGGATAGCAATCAGCCCCAGCATTTT	CATTPGDSNQPQHF
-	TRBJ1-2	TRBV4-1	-	TGCGCCAGCAGCCAAAGCGGAGTGTCCAACTATGGCTACACCTTC	CASSQSGVSNYGYTF
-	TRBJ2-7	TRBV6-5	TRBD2	TGTGCCAGCAGGGGGGTGGTAGCGGGGACCTACGAGCAGTACTTC	CASRGVVAGTYEQYF
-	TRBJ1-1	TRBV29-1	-	TGCAGCGTTTTCGCATATGCCGGGGCTTTCTTT	CSVFAYAGAFF
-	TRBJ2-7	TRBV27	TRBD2	TGTGCCAGCAGTTTCTCTAGCGGGTACGAGCAGTACTTC	CASSFSSGYEQYF
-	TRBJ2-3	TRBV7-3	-	TGTGCCAGCAGCTCAATAGTTTCGGATACGCAGTATTTT	CASSSIVSDTQYF
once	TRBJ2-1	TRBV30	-	TGTGCCTGGAAACAGGGAAGCTCCTACAATGAGCAGTTCTTC	CAWKQGSSYNEQFF
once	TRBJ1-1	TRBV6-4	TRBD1	TGTGCCAGCAGGCGTCAGGGGGTCGACGGCACTGAAGCTTTCTTT	CASRRQGVDGTEAFF
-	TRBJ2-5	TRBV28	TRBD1	TGTGCCAGCAGACAGACAGGGGAAGAGACCCAGTACTTC	CASRQTGEETQYF
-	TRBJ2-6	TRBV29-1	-	TGCAGCGTTCACGCGACAGGGACTAGCTCTGGGGCCAACGTCCTGACTTTC	CSVHATGTSSGANVLTF
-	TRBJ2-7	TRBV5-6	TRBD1	TGTGCCAGCAGCCGACTACCGGACAGGGCATCCTACGAGCAGTACTTC	CASSRLPDRASYEQYF
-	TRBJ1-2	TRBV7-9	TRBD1	TGTGCCGGAAGTGAGGACAGGGCGACTGGCTATGGCTACACCTTC	CAGSEDRATGYGYTF
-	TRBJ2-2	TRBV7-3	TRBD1	TGTGCCAGCAGCCCCGGACAGGGGGAGACCGGGGAGCTGTTTTTT	CASSPGQGETGELFF
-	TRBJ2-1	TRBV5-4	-	TGTGCCAGCAGCCAACCGGACAGTTACAATGAGCAGTTCTTC	CASSQPDSYNEQFF
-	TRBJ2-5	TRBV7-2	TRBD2	TGTGCCAGCAGCTTAGTAGGTAGCGGGAAGGGGGAGACCCAGTACTTC	CASSLVGSGKGETQYF
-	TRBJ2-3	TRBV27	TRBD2	TGTGCCACCGCCGGGACTAGCGGGAGACTTGGCACAGATACGCAGTATTTT	CATAGTSGRLGTDTQYF
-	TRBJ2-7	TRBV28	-	TGTGCCAGCAGCACTCGCAGGGAAAGCTCCTACGAGCAGTACTTC	CASSTRRESSYEQYF
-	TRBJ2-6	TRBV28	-	TGTGCCAGCAGCCCCAGGGGCGGCTCTGGGGCCAACGTCCTGACTTTC	CASSPRGGSGANVLTF
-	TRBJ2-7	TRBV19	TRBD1	TGTGCCAGTAGTCGAGGACAGGGGAAGGGCTACGAGCAGTACTTC	CASSRGQGKGYEQYF
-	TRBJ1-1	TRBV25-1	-	TGTGCCAGCAGTGCGATCGGACAGTTGAACACTGAAGCTTTCTTT	CASSAIGQLNTEAFF
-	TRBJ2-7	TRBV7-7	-	TGTGCTAGCAGCCCGACCCAGGGGAACTACGAGCAGTACTTC	CASSPTQGNYEQYF
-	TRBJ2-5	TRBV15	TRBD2	TGTGCCACCACCGAGGGAGGGTCTGGGGAGACCCAGTACTTC	CATTEGGSGETQYF
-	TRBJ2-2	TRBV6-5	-	TGTGCCAGCAGTTACTCGCGATCTAGGTCCGGCGGGGAGCTGTTTTTT	CASSYSRSRSGGELFF
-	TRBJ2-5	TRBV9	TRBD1	TGTGCCAGCACCCCGACAGGGTTTGACCAAGAGACCCAGTACTTC	CASTPTGFDQETQYF
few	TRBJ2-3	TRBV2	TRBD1	TGTGCCAGCAGTACAAATGACAGGGCCGCGCAGTATTTT	CASSTNDRAAQYF